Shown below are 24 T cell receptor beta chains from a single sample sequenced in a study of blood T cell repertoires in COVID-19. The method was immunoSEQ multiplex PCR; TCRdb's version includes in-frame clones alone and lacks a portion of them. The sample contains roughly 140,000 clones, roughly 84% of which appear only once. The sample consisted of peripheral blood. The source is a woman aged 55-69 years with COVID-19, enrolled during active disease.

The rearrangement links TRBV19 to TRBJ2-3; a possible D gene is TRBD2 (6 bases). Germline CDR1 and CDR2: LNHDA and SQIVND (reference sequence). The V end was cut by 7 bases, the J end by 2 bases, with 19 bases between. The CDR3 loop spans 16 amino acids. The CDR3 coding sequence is TGTGCCAGTACCCCATATGGCGGGACTTACACAGATACGCAGTATTTT. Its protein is CASTPYGGTYTDTQYF.

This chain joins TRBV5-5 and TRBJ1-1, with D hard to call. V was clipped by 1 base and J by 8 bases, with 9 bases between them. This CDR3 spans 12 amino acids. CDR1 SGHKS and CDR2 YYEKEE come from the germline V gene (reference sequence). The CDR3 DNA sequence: TGTGCCAGCAGCTTGTCGGTTTCCGAAGCTTTCTTT. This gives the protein CASSLSVSEAFF.

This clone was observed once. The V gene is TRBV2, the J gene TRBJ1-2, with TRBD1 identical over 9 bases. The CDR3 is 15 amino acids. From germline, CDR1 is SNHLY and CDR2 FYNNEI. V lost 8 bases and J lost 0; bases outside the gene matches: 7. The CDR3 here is CASPGQGLANYGYTF. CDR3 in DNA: TGTGCCAGCCCGGGACAGGGCTTAGCTAACTATGGCTACACCTTC. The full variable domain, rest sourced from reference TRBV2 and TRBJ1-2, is EPEVTQTPSHQVTQMGQEVILRCVPISNHLYFYWYRQILGQKVEFLVSFYNNEISEKSEIFDDQFSVERPDGSNFTLKIRSTKLEDSAMYFCASPGQGLANYGYTFGSGTRLTVV.

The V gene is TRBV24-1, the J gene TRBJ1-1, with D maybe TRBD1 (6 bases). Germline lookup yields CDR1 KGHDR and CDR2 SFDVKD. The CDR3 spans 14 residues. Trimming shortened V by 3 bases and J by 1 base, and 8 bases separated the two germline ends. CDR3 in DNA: TGTGCCACCAGTGATACAGGGTGGAACACTGAAGCTTTCTTT. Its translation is CATSDTGWNTEAFF.

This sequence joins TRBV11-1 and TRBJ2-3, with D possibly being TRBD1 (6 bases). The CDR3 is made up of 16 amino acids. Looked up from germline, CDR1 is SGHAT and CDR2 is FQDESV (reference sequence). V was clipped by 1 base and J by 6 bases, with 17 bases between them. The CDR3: CASSLVGTLQGDTQYF. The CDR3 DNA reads TGTGCCAGCAGCTTAGTAGGGACACTCCAGGGGGATACGCAGTATTTT.

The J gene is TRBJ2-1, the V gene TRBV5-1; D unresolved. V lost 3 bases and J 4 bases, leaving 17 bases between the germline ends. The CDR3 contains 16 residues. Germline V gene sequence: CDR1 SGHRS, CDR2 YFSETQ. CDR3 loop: CASSSKEAVEYNEQFF. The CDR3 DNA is TGCGCCAGCAGCTCCAAAGAGGCGGTTGAATACAATGAGCAGTTCTTC.

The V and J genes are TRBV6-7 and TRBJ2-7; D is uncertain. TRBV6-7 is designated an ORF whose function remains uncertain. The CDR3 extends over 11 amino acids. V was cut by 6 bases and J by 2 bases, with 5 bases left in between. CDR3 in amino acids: CASRTPYEQYV. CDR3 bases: TGTGCCAGCAGGACTCCCTACGAGCAGTACGTC.

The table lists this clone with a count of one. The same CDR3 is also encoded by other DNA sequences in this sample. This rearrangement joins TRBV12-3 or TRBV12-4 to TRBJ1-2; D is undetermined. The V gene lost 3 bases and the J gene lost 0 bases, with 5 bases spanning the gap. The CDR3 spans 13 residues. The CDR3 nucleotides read TGTGCCAGCAGTTTGGGAGCTAACTATGGCTACACCTTC. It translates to CASSLGANYGYTF.

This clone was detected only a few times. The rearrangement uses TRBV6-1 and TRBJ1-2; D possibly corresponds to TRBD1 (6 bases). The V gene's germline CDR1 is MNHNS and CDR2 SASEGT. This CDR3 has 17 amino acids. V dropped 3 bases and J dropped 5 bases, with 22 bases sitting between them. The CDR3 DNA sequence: TGTGCCAGCAGTGAGACGCCTCGACAGGTAAGTATATATGGCTACACCTTC. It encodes CASSETPRQVSIYGYTF.

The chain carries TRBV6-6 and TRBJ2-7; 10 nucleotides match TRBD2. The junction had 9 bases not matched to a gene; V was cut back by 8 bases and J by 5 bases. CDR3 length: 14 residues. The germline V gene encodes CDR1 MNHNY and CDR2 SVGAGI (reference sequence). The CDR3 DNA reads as TGTGCCAGCTCCACCGGGACTAGCGCGCACGAGCAGTACTTC. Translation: CASSTGTSAHEQYF.

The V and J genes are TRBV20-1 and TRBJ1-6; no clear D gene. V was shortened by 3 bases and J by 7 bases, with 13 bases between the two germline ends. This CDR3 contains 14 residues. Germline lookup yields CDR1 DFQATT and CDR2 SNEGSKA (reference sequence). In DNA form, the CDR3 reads TGCAGTGCTAGTTTGGGCTACACAAATTCACCCCTCCACTTT. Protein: CSASLGYTNSPLHF.

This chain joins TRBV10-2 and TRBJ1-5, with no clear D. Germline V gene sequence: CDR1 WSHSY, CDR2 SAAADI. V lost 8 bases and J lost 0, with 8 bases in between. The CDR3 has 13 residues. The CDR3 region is CASRENSNQPQHF. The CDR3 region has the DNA TGCGCCAGCCGCGAGAATAGCAATCAGCCCCAGCATTTT.

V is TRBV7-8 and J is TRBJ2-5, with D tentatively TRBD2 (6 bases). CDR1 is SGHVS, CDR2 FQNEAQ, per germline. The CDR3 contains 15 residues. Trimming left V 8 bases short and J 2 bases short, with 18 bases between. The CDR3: CASRPRVAAQETQYF. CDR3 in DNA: TGTGCCAGCCGACCCCGGGTAGCGGCACAAGAGACCCAGTACTTC.

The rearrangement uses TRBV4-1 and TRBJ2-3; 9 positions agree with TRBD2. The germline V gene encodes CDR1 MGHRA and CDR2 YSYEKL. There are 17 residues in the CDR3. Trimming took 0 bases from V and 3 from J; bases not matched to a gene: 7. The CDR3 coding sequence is TGCGCCAGCAGCCAAGAGGCGGTAGCGGGAGATACAGATACGCAGTATTTT. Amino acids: CASSQEAVAGDTDTQYF.

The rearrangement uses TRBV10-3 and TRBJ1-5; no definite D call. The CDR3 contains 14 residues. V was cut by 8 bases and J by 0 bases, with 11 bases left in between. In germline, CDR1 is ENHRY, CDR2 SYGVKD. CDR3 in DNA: TGTGCCATCGGAGAGGAGGGTAGCAATCAGCCCCAGCATTTT. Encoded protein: CAIGEEGSNQPQHF.

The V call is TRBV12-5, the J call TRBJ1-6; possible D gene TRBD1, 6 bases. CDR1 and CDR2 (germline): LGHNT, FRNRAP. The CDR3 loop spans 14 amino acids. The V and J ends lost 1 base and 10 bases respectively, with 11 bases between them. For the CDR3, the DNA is TGTGCTAGTGGTTTGGAAGGACAGAGCTCACCCCTCCACTTT. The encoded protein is CASGLEGQSSPLHF.

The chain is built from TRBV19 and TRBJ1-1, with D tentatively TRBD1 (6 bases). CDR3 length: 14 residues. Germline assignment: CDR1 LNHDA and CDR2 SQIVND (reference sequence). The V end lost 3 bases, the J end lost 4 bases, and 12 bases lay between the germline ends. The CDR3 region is CASSIGTLVTEAFF. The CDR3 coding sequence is TGTGCCAGTAGTATTGGGACACTGGTCACTGAAGCTTTCTTT.

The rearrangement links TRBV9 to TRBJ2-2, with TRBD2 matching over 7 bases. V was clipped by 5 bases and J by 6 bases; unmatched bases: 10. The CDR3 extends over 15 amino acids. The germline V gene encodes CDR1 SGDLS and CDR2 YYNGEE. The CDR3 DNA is TGTGCCAGCAGTCACGGACTAGTGGGGGCCGGGGAGCTGTTTTTT. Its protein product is CASSHGLVGAGELFF.

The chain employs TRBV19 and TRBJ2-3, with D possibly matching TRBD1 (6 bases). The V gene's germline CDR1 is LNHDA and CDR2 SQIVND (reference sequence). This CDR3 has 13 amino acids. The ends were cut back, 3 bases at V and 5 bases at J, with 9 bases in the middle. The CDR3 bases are TGTGCCAGTAGTATCACAGGGAGAGATACGCAGTATTTT. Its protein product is CASSITGRDTQYF.

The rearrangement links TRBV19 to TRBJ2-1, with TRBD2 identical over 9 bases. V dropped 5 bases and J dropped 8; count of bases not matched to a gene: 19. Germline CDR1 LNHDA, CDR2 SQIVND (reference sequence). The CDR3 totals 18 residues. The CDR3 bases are TGTGCCAGTAGTGCCCCCCGGGGCGGGAGGGCCGTGGCTTATGAGCAGTTCTTC. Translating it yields CASSAPRGGRAVAYEQFF.

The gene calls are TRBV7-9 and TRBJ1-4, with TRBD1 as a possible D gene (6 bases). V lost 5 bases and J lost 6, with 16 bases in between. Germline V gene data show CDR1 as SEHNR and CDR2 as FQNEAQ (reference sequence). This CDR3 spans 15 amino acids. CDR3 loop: CASSRRGGGDEKLFF. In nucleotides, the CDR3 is TGTGCCAGCAGCCGCCGGGGGGGCGGGGATGAAAAACTGTTTTTT.

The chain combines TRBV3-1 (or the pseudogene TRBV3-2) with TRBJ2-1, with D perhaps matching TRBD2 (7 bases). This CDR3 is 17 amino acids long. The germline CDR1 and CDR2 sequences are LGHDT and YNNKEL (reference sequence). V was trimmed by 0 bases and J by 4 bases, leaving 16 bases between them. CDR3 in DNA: TGTGCCAGCAGCCAAGAGTCCAGAGGGGGGGTTTACAATGAGCAGTTCTTC. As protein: CASSQESRGGVYNEQFF.

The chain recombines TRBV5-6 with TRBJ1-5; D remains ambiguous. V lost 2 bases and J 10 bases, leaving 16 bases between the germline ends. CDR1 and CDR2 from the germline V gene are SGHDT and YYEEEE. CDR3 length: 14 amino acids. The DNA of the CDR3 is TGTGCCAGCAGCTTAATGGACTCGGGAGATCCCCAGCATTTT. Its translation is CASSLMDSGDPQHF.

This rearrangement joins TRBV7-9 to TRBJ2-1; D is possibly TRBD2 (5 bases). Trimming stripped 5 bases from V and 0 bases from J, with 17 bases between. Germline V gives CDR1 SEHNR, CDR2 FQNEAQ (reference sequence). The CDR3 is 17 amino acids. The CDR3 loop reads CASSTRSAGSSYNEQFF. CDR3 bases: TGTGCCAGCAGCACTAGGTCGGCCGGAAGCTCCTACAATGAGCAGTTCTTC.